These 30 T cell receptor beta chains came from one sample sequenced in a study of control samples from healthy donors and cancer patients. Measured with immunoSEQ multiplex PCR; TCRdb has only the in-frame clones, and not every one. The sample has around 150,000 clones, roughly 89% seen once; the top ten hold more than 4%. The sequenced sample consisted of blood. The receptors derive from a young man in good health.

V and J are TRBV7-2 and TRBJ1-5; no reliable D call. Trimming shortened V by 5 bases and J by 6 bases, and 14 bases separated the two germline ends. The CDR3 is 14 residues long. Germline V CDR1 and CDR2: SGHTA, FQGNSA. The CDR3 nucleotides read TGTGCCAGCAGCACCATGGGCGTCGGTCAGCCCCAGCATTTT. Its protein is CASSTMGVGQPQHF.

The chain recombines TRBV11-1 with TRBJ2-3; possibly TRBD1 or TRBD2 for D (6 bases each). Germline V CDR1 and CDR2: SGHAT, FQDESV (reference sequence). The CDR3 covers 15 residues. V was trimmed by 5 bases and J by 2 bases, leaving 14 bases between them. The CDR3 DNA follows: TGTGCCAGCAGCCCGATGGGGGGCACCACAGATACGCAGTATTTT. Translated, it gives CASSPMGGTTDTQYF.

The chain recombines TRBV6-5 with TRBJ2-7, with 7 bases that match TRBD1. CDR3 size: 13 residues. V lost 0 bases and J lost 4; bases outside the gene matches: 0. CDR1 is MNHEY and CDR2 is SVGAGI in the germline V gene. CDR3 sequence (DNA): TGTGCCAGCAGTTACTCGACAGGGTACGAGCAGTACTTC. This codes for CASSYSTGYEQYF.

This rearrangement joins TRBV6-5 to TRBJ1-2, with TRBD1 identical over 9 bases. The germline V gene encodes CDR1 MNHEY and CDR2 SVGAGI. The J segment lost 6 bases and the V segment lost 5 bases, leaving 7 bases of the junction unmatched. CDR3 length equals 14 residues. The CDR3 nucleotides read TGTGCCAGCAGTACCGGACAGGGGTTCGATGGCTACACCTTC. Protein: CASSTGQGFDGYTF.

The chain employs TRBV2 and TRBJ2-3; no definite D call. The V gene's germline CDR1 is SNHLY and CDR2 FYNNEI. Trimming stripped 8 bases from V and 7 bases from J, with 7 bases between. The CDR3 runs to 10 residues. CDR3 nucleotides: TGTGCCAGCGGGCAGAATACGCAGTATTTT. Amino acids: CASGQNTQYF.

This rearrangement joins TRBV10-3 to TRBJ1-5, with D hard to call. The V end lost 2 bases, the J end lost 0 bases, and 5 bases lay between the germline ends. Germline V CDR1 and CDR2: ENHRY, SYGVKD. The CDR3 is 14 residues long. The CDR3 DNA reads TGTGCCATCAGTGAGGCAGATAGCAATCAGCCCCAGCATTTT. It is translated as CAISEADSNQPQHF.

The chain joins TRBV15 to TRBJ2-3, with 11 bases that match TRBD2. The CDR3 is 15 residues long. Germline CDR1 and CDR2: LNHNV and YYDKDF (reference sequence). V was clipped by 5 bases and J by 2 bases; unmatched bases: 3. The CDR3 here is CATSEGLADTDTQYF. The CDR3 DNA sequence: TGTGCCACCAGCGAGGGACTAGCGGACACAGATACGCAGTATTTT.

The chain combines TRBV9 with TRBJ1-1; no firm D call. The CDR3 spans 14 residues. Germline V lookup: CDR1 SGDLS, CDR2 YYNGEE. V lost 0 bases and J lost 1, with 7 bases in between. CDR3 residues: CASSVVTENTEAFF. The CDR3 nucleotides read TGTGCCAGCAGCGTAGTTACAGAGAACACTGAAGCTTTCTTT.

The chain couples TRBV7-9 to TRBJ2-7, with 11 bases fitting TRBD2. Trimming cost V 5 bases and J 0 bases; bases outside gene matches: 3. Per the germline V gene, CDR1 is SEHNR and CDR2 is FQNEAQ (reference sequence). The CDR3 length is 15 residues. The CDR3 coding sequence is TGTGCCAGCAGCGCAACTAGCGGGAGCTCCTACGAGCAGTACTTC. It specifies CASSATSGSSYEQYF.

V and J are TRBV6-5 and TRBJ1-1; TRBD1 might be the D (5 bases). CDR1 is MNHEY, CDR2 SVGAGI, per germline. CDR3 length equals 13 residues. V was pared by 6 bases and J by 1 base, with 9 bases between. The DNA for the CDR3 is TGTGCCAGCAGCGGGGGGAGGAACACTGAAGCTTTCTTT. Translated, it gives CASSGGRNTEAFF.

This clone was detected once. V gene TRBV9 combines with J gene TRBJ2-1; unclear D gene. The CDR3 covers 17 residues. CDR1 SGDLS and CDR2 YYNGEE come from the germline V gene. The V gene lost 0 bases and the J gene lost 2 bases, with 15 bases spanning the gap. In nucleotides, the CDR3 is TGTGCCAGCAGCGTAGACTCTGGCGCGGCAACCTACAATGAGCAGTTCTTC. This codes for CASSVDSGAATYNEQFF.

This chain uses TRBV11-3 with TRBJ2-7, with 8 bases identical to TRBD1. From germline, CDR1 is SGHNT and CDR2 YENEEA. J lost 5 bases, V lost 3 bases, and 3 bases had no gene match. The CDR3 extends over 13 amino acids. CDR3 coding DNA: TGTGCCAGCAGCTTCCAGGGGGCCCACGAGCAGTACTTC. Encoded protein: CASSFQGAHEQYF.

This clone was seen only once. This chain links TRBV9 with TRBJ1-5; 9 positions agree with TRBD1. The CDR3 contains 14 residues. Germline-derived CDR1 and CDR2 are SGDLS and YYNGEE. J gave up 3 bases and V 5 bases, and 3 bases lay outside the gene matches. The CDR3 bases are TGTGCCAGCAGTGGACAGGGGACCAATCAGCCCCAGCATTTT. Translation: CASSGQGTNQPQHF.

This chain connects TRBV4-2 to TRBJ1-4, with TRBD1 identical over 7 bases. The CDR3 consists of 14 residues. V gave up 4 bases and J gave up 5 bases; unmatched junction bases: 4. CDR1 is LGHNA and CDR2 is YNFKEQ in the germline V gene. CDR3 loop: CASSPPGQNEKLFF. DNA for the CDR3: TGTGCCAGCAGCCCCCCGGGACAGAATGAAAAACTGTTTTTT.

This CDR3 reads CASSLSLATDTQYF. CDR3 sequence (DNA): TGTGCCAGCAGCTTAAGTCTAGCTACAGATACGCAGTATTTT. This sequence joins TRBV7-2 and TRBJ2-3, with D possibly TRBD2 on 5 matching bases. Trimming took 2 bases from V and 3 from J, leaving 9 bases between them. The germline V gene has CDR1 SGHTA and CDR2 FQGNSA. This CDR3 region has 14 residues.

The chain carries TRBV13 and TRBJ2-5, with 11 bases matching TRBD1. Germline V gene lookup returns CDR1 PRHDT and CDR2 FYEKMQ (reference sequence). V dropped 3 bases and J dropped 4; count of bases not matched to a gene: 4. This CDR3 region has 15 residues. The CDR3 region is CASSFFGQGAETQYF. In DNA form, the CDR3 reads TGTGCCAGCAGCTTTTTTGGACAGGGGGCAGAGACCCAGTACTTC.

CDR3 protein: CASSFTGGSYNEQFF. The DNA for the CDR3 is TGTGCCAGCAGCTTCACAGGGGGCTCCTACAATGAGCAGTTCTTC. This sequence joins TRBV11-2 and TRBJ2-1; TRBD1 matches at 8 bases. The CDR3 runs 15 residues. Germline CDR1 and CDR2: SGHAT and FQNNGV. Unmatched junction bases numbered 1, after V lost 3 bases and J lost 0 bases. Full variable domain (rest looked up from reference TRBV11-2 and TRBJ2-1): EAGVAQSPRYKIIEKRQSVAFWCNPISGHATLYWYQQILGQGPKLLIQFQNNGVVDDSQLPKDRFSAERLKGVDSTLKIQPAKLEDSAVYLCASSFTGGSYNEQFFGPGTRLTVL.

The rearrangement uses TRBV9 and TRBJ2-6; TRBD2 might be the D (5 bases). Trimming shortened V by 3 bases and J by 4 bases, and 11 bases separated the two germline ends. This CDR3 is 15 amino acids long. Per germline, CDR1 SGDLS and CDR2 YYNGEE. The CDR3 region has the DNA TGTGCCAGCAGCGCGCCCGGGGTCGGGGCCAACGTCCTGACTTTC. Protein sequence: CASSAPGVGANVLTF.

On this clone: Compared with germline, one end of the junction differs, possibly owing to a read error. CDR3 region: CASSLLSKDTQYF. The CDR3 DNA is TGTGCCAGCAGTTTATTGAGCAAAGATACGCAGTATTTT. The chain carries TRBV27 and TRBJ2-3; D not certain. From germline, CDR1 is MNHEY and CDR2 SMNVEV (reference sequence). The CDR3 consists of 13 residues.

There are a few counts of this clone. The chain recombines TRBV3-1 (or the pseudogene TRBV3-2) with TRBJ2-7; 11 positions agree with TRBD1. The CDR3 runs 15 residues. Germline loops: CDR1 LGHDT, CDR2 YNNKEL (reference sequence). The trim removed 6 bases at V and 3 bases at J, leaving 7 bases unmatched. CDR3 residues: CASRYGTGGNYEQYF. As DNA, the CDR3 is TGTGCCAGCAGATACGGGACAGGGGGGAACTACGAGCAGTACTTC.

The V gene is TRBV11-2, the J gene TRBJ2-7; possibly TRBD1 or TRBD2 for D (5 bases each). Germline V lookup: CDR1 SGHAT, CDR2 FQNNGV. The CDR3 consists of 19 residues. V lost 0 bases and J lost 1, with 22 bases in between. CDR3 DNA: TGTGCCAGCAGCTTAGAGGGTCGAAGCCGGGACCGCCGATCCTACGAGCAGTACTTC. It translates to CASSLEGRSRDRRSYEQYF.

This chain uses TRBV7-9 with TRBJ1-4; no reliable D call. Per germline, CDR1 SEHNR and CDR2 FQNEAQ (reference sequence). Trimming pared 5 bases from V and 5 bases from J, leaving 12 bases between. The CDR3 runs 14 residues. CDR3 sequence (DNA): TGTGCCAGCAGCGTCCTCCGGGCGAATGAAAAACTGTTTTTT. Amino acids: CASSVLRANEKLFF.

Only a few counts were recorded for this clone. The chain uses TRBV12-3 or TRBV12-4 and TRBJ1-1; the D gene is possibly TRBD1 (6 bases). This CDR3 is 13 amino acids long. Trimming removed 2 bases at V and 7 bases at J, with 11 bases between. Here the CDR3 DNA reads TGTGCCAGCAGTTTAAACAGGGCGAGTGAAGCTTTCTTT. Protein: CASSLNRASEAFF.

Here the CDR3 DNA reads TGTGCCAGCAGCTCCCGGACTAGCGGGAGGCTGGGGAATGAGCAGTTCTTC. This encodes CASSSRTSGRLGNEQFF. J is TRBJ2-1 and V is TRBV5-5; 14 positions match TRBD2. V gave up 3 bases and J gave up 7 bases; unmatched junction bases: 9. This CDR3 region has 17 residues. The germline V gene encodes CDR1 SGHKS and CDR2 YYEKEE (reference sequence).

V and J are TRBV2 and TRBJ2-3; 8 nucleotides match TRBD2. The J segment lost 1 base and the V segment lost 8 bases, leaving 5 bases of the junction unmatched. The V gene's germline CDR1 is SNHLY and CDR2 FYNNEI. CDR3 length equals 14 residues. CDR3 sequence: CASRRRGGTDTQYF. The CDR3 DNA follows: TGTGCCAGCCGCAGGCGGGGGGGCACAGATACGCAGTATTTT. Together with reference TRBV2 and TRBJ2-3, the CDR3 gives the full variable domain: EPEVTQTPSHQVTQMGQEVILRCVPISNHLYFYWYRQILGQKVEFLVSFYNNEISEKSEIFDDQFSVERPDGSNFTLKIRSTKLEDSAMYFCASRRRGGTDTQYFGPGTRLTVL.

This chain uses TRBV29-1 with TRBJ2-7; 8 bases are a match to TRBD1. The junction had 9 bases not matched to a gene; V was cut back by 5 bases and J by 6 bases. The V gene's germline CDR1 is SQVTM and CDR2 ANQGSEA. CDR3 length: 13 amino acids. The CDR3 loop reads CSVNGQGSFEQYF. CDR3 bases: TGCAGCGTTAACGGACAGGGTAGTTTCGAGCAGTACTTC.

In this sample, this clone turned up a few times. The chain is built from TRBV18 and TRBJ1-2; D unresolved. The CDR3 covers 13 residues. Germline loops: CDR1 KGHSH, CDR2 LQKENI. The V and J ends lost 3 bases and 0 bases respectively, with 5 bases between them. The CDR3 DNA reads as TGTGCCAGCTCACCGTCCCCTAACTATGGCTACACCTTC. It is translated as CASSPSPNYGYTF.

This clone appeared a few times. This sequence joins TRBV21-1 and TRBJ1-2; the D call of TRBD1 is as the table states it, not checked on the DNA. TRBV21-1 is recorded as a pseudogene. The CDR3 is 20 amino acids. The CDR3 region is CASSKGQASRPHRANYGYTF. DNA for the CDR3: TGTGCCAGCAGCAAAGGACAGGCAAGTCGCCCTCATAGAGCTAACTATGGCTACACCTTC.

The V and J genes are TRBV6-5 and TRBJ2-7; either TRBD1 or TRBD2 may fit D (5 bases each). The CDR3 is 13 residues long. Germline lookup yields CDR1 MNHEY and CDR2 SVGAGI. The V end lost 8 bases, the J end lost 5 bases, and 16 bases lay between the germline ends. CDR3 bases: TGTGCCAGCCTCCTGAGGGGCGCGAACGAGCAGTACTTC. It encodes CASLLRGANEQYF.

The CDR3 sequence: CASSPRGYGYTF. The CDR3, as DNA: TGTGCCAGCAGCCCCCGGGGGTATGGCTACACCTTC. The V gene is TRBV11-2, the J gene TRBJ1-2; weak D call: TRBD1 (5 bases). The CDR3 totals 12 residues. V shed 5 bases and J shed 5 bases, with 9 bases lying between them. CDR1 SGHAT and CDR2 FQNNGV come from the germline V gene.